The rows below give T cell receptor beta chains drawn from one sample of a study of CD8 T cells in Susac syndrome. TCRdb re-derived calls from the immunoSEQ multiplex PCR reads in MiXCR, one entry per CDR3 protein. The data show 300,000 or so distinct CDR3 sequences, about 90% seen once. Sequencing used CD4+ T cells from PBMCs. These receptors originate from a human donor with multiple sclerosis. Each CDR3 is given with its conserved first and last residue. D genes are given only for firm matches. Only part of the rows carry a size: once, few, many, or a class if the clone is expanded.

abundance: .
d_gene: .
j_gene: TRBJ1-2
v_gene: TRBV6-1
CDR3aa: CASSDSDYGYTF
CDR3nt: TGTGCCAGCAGTGACAGTGACTATGGCTACACCTTC

abundance: .
d_gene: .
j_gene: TRBJ2-2
v_gene: TRBV9
CDR3aa: CASSLRGDGNTGELFF
CDR3nt: TGTGCCAGCAGTCTTAGGGGGGACGGGAACACCGGGGAGCTGTTTTTT

abundance: .
d_gene: .
j_gene: TRBJ2-1
v_gene: TRBV9
CDR3aa: CASSAGYSGTPISSYNEQFF
CDR3nt: TGTGCCAGCAGCGCAGGATACTCCGGGACTCCAATATCCTCCTACAATGAGCAGTTCTTC

abundance: .
d_gene: .
j_gene: TRBJ1-6
v_gene: TRBV19
CDR3aa: CASKEARRNNSPLHF
CDR3nt: TGTGCCAGTAAGGAGGCCCGCAGGAATAATTCACCCCTCCACTTT

abundance: once
d_gene: .
j_gene: TRBJ2-7
v_gene: TRBV7-9
CDR3aa: CASSLGGGSPYEQYF
CDR3nt: TGTGCCAGCAGCTTAGGGGGTGGCAGCCCCTACGAGCAGTACTTC

abundance: once
d_gene: .
j_gene: TRBJ1-1
v_gene: TRBV27
CDR3aa: CASSLDPGDPFNTEAFF
CDR3nt: TGTGCCAGCAGTTTAGACCCGGGGGATCCCTTTAACACTGAAGCTTTCTTT

abundance: .
d_gene: .
j_gene: TRBJ2-7
v_gene: TRBV15
CDR3aa: CATSRDRVYEQYF
CDR3nt: TGTGCCACCAGCAGAGACAGGGTCTACGAGCAGTACTTC

abundance: once
d_gene: TRBD2
j_gene: TRBJ2-1
v_gene: TRBV29-1
CDR3aa: CSASGARYNEQFF
CDR3nt: TGCAGCGCAAGCGGGGCCCGCTACAATGAGCAGTTCTTC

abundance: .
d_gene: TRBD1
j_gene: TRBJ1-1
v_gene: TRBV5-4
CDR3aa: CASSLAQGANTEAFF
CDR3nt: TGTGCCAGCAGCTTGGCGCAGGGGGCGAACACTGAAGCTTTCTTT

abundance: once
d_gene: .
j_gene: TRBJ1-1
v_gene: TRBV19
CDR3aa: CASSRHEDRPEAFF
CDR3nt: TGTGCCAGTAGTAGGCACGAGGACCGCCCTGAAGCTTTCTTT

abundance: .
d_gene: TRBD2
j_gene: TRBJ2-7
v_gene: TRBV7-2
CDR3aa: CASSLARLAGAAEQYF
CDR3nt: TGTGCCAGCAGCTTAGCACGACTAGCGGGAGCAGCCGAGCAGTACTTC

abundance: .
d_gene: .
j_gene: TRBJ2-7
v_gene: TRBV5-1
CDR3aa: CASTRGQGPPYEQYF
CDR3nt: TGCGCCAGCACTCGCGGGCAAGGCCCCCCCTACGAGCAGTACTTC

abundance: .
d_gene: TRBD1
j_gene: TRBJ2-1
v_gene: TRBV6-6
CDR3aa: CASSPGQVLNEQFF
CDR3nt: TGTGCCAGCAGCCCTGGACAGGTCCTCAATGAGCAGTTCTTC

abundance: .
d_gene: .
j_gene: TRBJ1-2
v_gene: TRBV29-1
CDR3aa: CSVYTGQWVPDGYTF
CDR3nt: TGCAGCGTCTATACCGGACAGTGGGTGCCGGATGGCTACACCTTC

abundance: .
d_gene: TRBD1
j_gene: TRBJ2-2
v_gene: TRBV5-1
CDR3aa: CANRPGTGGTGELFF
CDR3nt: TGCGCCAACAGACCCGGGACAGGTGGTACCGGGGAGCTGTTTTTT

abundance: once
d_gene: .
j_gene: TRBJ1-2
v_gene: TRBV5-1
CDR3aa: CASSLGRRPGYGYTF
CDR3nt: TGCGCCAGCAGCTTGGGAAGACGGCCAGGCTATGGCTACACCTTC

abundance: once
d_gene: TRBD2
j_gene: TRBJ2-1
v_gene: TRBV5-1
CDR3aa: CASSLAPSGLSYNEQFF
CDR3nt: TGCGCCAGCAGCTTGGCTCCTAGCGGACTCTCCTACAATGAGCAGTTCTTC

abundance: .
d_gene: TRBD1
j_gene: TRBJ2-6
v_gene: TRBV20-1
CDR3aa: CSAQLQGSSGANVLTF
CDR3nt: TGCAGTGCCCAGTTACAGGGGAGCTCTGGGGCCAACGTCCTGACTTTC

abundance: .
d_gene: TRBD1
j_gene: TRBJ1-5
v_gene: TRBV6-1
CDR3aa: CASSLSPTGTLNQPQHF
CDR3nt: TGTGCCAGCAGTCTTTCACCGACAGGGACCCTTAATCAGCCCCAGCATTTT

abundance: .
d_gene: TRBD2
j_gene: TRBJ2-5
v_gene: TRBV10-3
CDR3aa: CAISAAGGETQYF
CDR3nt: TGTGCCATCAGTGCGGCGGGAGGAGAGACCCAGTACTTC

abundance: .
d_gene: .
j_gene: TRBJ1-6
v_gene: TRBV5-6
CDR3aa: CASSLRVAGNSPLHF
CDR3nt: TGTGCCAGCAGCTTGAGGGTCGCAGGGAACTCACCCCTCCACTTT

abundance: .
d_gene: .
j_gene: TRBJ2-4
v_gene: TRBV3-1
CDR3aa: CASSQDWIASKNIQYF
CDR3nt: TGTGCCAGCAGCCAAGATTGGATAGCGTCCAAAAACATTCAGTACTTC

abundance: .
d_gene: .
j_gene: TRBJ2-3
v_gene: TRBV7-2
CDR3aa: CASSLTPPRVLDTQYF
CDR3nt: TGTGCCAGCAGCTTGACCCCCCCCCGGGTCTTAGATACGCAGTATTTT

abundance: .
d_gene: TRBD2
j_gene: TRBJ2-1
v_gene: TRBV29-1
CDR3aa: CSVGGGLAGLSYNEQFF
CDR3nt: TGCAGCGTGGGCGGAGGGCTAGCGGGATTGTCCTACAATGAGCAGTTCTTC

abundance: once
d_gene: .
j_gene: TRBJ2-3
v_gene: TRBV5-1
CDR3aa: CASSLARTSSTDTQYF
CDR3nt: TGCGCCAGCAGCTTGGCCCGCACCTCTAGCACAGATACGCAGTATTTT

abundance: .
d_gene: .
j_gene: TRBJ2-1
v_gene: TRBV18
CDR3aa: CASSVLNREEQFF
CDR3nt: TGTGCCAGCTCAGTTCTAAACAGGGAGGAGCAGTTCTTC

abundance: .
d_gene: TRBD2
j_gene: TRBJ2-3
v_gene: TRBV20-1
CDR3aa: CSARDGTSRQNTQYF
CDR3nt: TGCAGTGCTAGAGATGGGACTAGCCGCCAAAATACGCAGTATTTT

abundance: .
d_gene: TRBD2
j_gene: TRBJ2-5
v_gene: TRBV5-1
CDR3aa: CASRPIAGEETQYF
CDR3nt: TGCGCCAGCAGGCCCATAGCGGGGGAAGAGACCCAGTACTTC

abundance: .
d_gene: .
j_gene: TRBJ2-1
v_gene: TRBV20-1
CDR3aa: CSAGGMSGDEQFF
CDR3nt: TGCAGTGCAGGCGGGATGAGTGGGGATGAGCAGTTCTTC

abundance: .
d_gene: .
j_gene: TRBJ2-7
v_gene: TRBV5-1
CDR3aa: CASSLGGQLPYEQYF
CDR3nt: TGCGCCAGCAGCTTGGGCGGACAGTTACCCTACGAGCAGTACTTC

abundance: .
d_gene: TRBD1
j_gene: TRBJ2-5
v_gene: TRBV12-5
CDR3aa: CASGLAGGQGGETQYF
CDR3nt: TGTGCTAGTGGTCTCGCCGGGGGACAGGGGGGAGAGACCCAGTACTTC

abundance: .
d_gene: .
j_gene: TRBJ1-5
v_gene: TRBV5-8
CDR3aa: CASSLWALRDQPQHF
CDR3nt: TGTGCCAGCAGCTTGTGGGCATTACGCGATCAGCCCCAGCATTTT

abundance: .
d_gene: .
j_gene: TRBJ1-1
v_gene: TRBV12-3/TRBV12-4
CDR3aa: CASSFDTGHTEAFF
CDR3nt: TGTGCCAGCAGTTTCGACACTGGTCACACTGAAGCTTTCTTT

abundance: once
d_gene: .
j_gene: TRBJ2-7
v_gene: TRBV7-3
CDR3aa: CASSLTGAGGYEQYF
CDR3nt: TGTGCCAGCAGCTTAACCGGGGCGGGTGGCTACGAGCAGTACTTC

abundance: .
d_gene: .
j_gene: TRBJ1-1
v_gene: TRBV19
CDR3aa: CASSIGQGNTEAFF
CDR3nt: TGTGCCAGTAGTATTGGTCAGGGGAACACTGAAGCTTTCTTT

abundance: .
d_gene: .
j_gene: TRBJ2-1
v_gene: TRBV14
CDR3aa: CASSLRGTYYNEQFF
CDR3nt: TGTGCCAGCAGCCTTCGGGGGACATACTACAATGAGCAGTTCTTC

abundance: .
d_gene: .
j_gene: TRBJ1-1
v_gene: TRBV15
CDR3aa: CATSKGGSAFDTEAFF
CDR3nt: TGTGCCACCAGCAAGGGAGGGTCAGCGTTCGACACTGAAGCTTTCTTT

abundance: .
d_gene: .
j_gene: TRBJ1-3
v_gene: TRBV7-2
CDR3aa: CASSLTLGNTIYF
CDR3nt: TGTGCCAGCAGCTTAACACTTGGAAACACCATATATTTT

abundance: .
d_gene: .
j_gene: TRBJ1-2
v_gene: TRBV20-1
CDR3aa: CSAREAGRGDGYTF
CDR3nt: TGCAGTGCTAGAGAGGCAGGACGGGGCGATGGCTACACCTTC

abundance: .
d_gene: .
j_gene: TRBJ2-1
v_gene: TRBV5-1
CDR3aa: CASSPPMSSYNEQFF
CDR3nt: TGCGCCAGCAGCCCACCTATGAGCTCCTACAATGAGCAGTTCTTC

abundance: .
d_gene: .
j_gene: TRBJ2-6
v_gene: TRBV30
CDR3aa: CAWSGGYGANVLTF
CDR3nt: TGTGCCTGGAGTGGGGGGTACGGGGCCAACGTCCTGACTTTC

abundance: once
d_gene: .
j_gene: TRBJ2-1
v_gene: TRBV7-9
CDR3aa: CASSPPIGNEQFF
CDR3nt: TGTGCCAGCAGCCCCCCGATCGGGAATGAGCAGTTCTTC

abundance: .
d_gene: .
j_gene: TRBJ2-1
v_gene: TRBV7-9
CDR3aa: CASSLWDHPYNEQFF
CDR3nt: TGTGCCAGCAGCTTATGGGACCACCCCTACAATGAGCAGTTCTTC

abundance: .
d_gene: .
j_gene: TRBJ2-1
v_gene: TRBV5-4
CDR3aa: CASSLLSPTLAGGEQFF
CDR3nt: TGTGCCAGCAGCTTGTTGTCGCCCACTCTAGCTGGGGGTGAGCAGTTCTTC

abundance: .
d_gene: .
j_gene: TRBJ1-3
v_gene: TRBV5-1
CDR3aa: CASSLVGGGTTSGNTIYF
CDR3nt: TGCGCCAGCAGCTTGGTCGGTGGAGGGACAACTTCTGGAAACACCATATATTTT

abundance: .
d_gene: .
j_gene: TRBJ1-2
v_gene: TRBV9
CDR3aa: CASSVSPYYGYTF
CDR3nt: TGTGCCAGCAGCGTAAGTCCCTACTATGGCTACACCTTC

abundance: .
d_gene: .
j_gene: TRBJ2-3
v_gene: TRBV29-1
CDR3aa: CSTQYITDTQYF
CDR3nt: TGCAGCACACAGTATATCACAGATACGCAGTATTTT

abundance: .
d_gene: TRBD1
j_gene: TRBJ1-1
v_gene: TRBV7-2
CDR3aa: CASSLVGQGARAEAFF
CDR3nt: TGTGCCAGCAGCTTAGTAGGGCAGGGGGCACGGGCTGAAGCTTTCTTT

abundance: .
d_gene: .
j_gene: TRBJ2-1
v_gene: TRBV6-2/TRBV6-3
CDR3aa: CASSYGEPTYNEQFF
CDR3nt: TGTGCCAGCAGTTACGGAGAGCCTACCTACAATGAGCAGTTCTTC

abundance: .
d_gene: .
j_gene: TRBJ2-3
v_gene: TRBV29-1
CDR3aa: CSVEKDRSIADTQYF
CDR3nt: TGCAGCGTTGAAAAGGACCGGAGTATCGCAGATACGCAGTATTTT

abundance: .
d_gene: TRBD2
j_gene: TRBJ2-1
v_gene: TRBV30
CDR3aa: CAWSPSSGKGFF
CDR3nt: TGTGCCTGGAGTCCTTCTAGCGGTAAGGGCTTCTTC

abundance: .
d_gene: .
j_gene: TRBJ2-5
v_gene: TRBV20-1
CDR3aa: CSALQGWETQYF
CDR3nt: TGCAGTGCTCTACAGGGATGGGAGACCCAGTACTTC

abundance: .
d_gene: .
j_gene: TRBJ2-2
v_gene: TRBV6-1
CDR3aa: CASRLLSWSGELFF
CDR3nt: TGTGCCAGCAGACTCCTGTCCTGGTCCGGGGAGCTGTTTTTT

abundance: .
d_gene: .
j_gene: TRBJ1-6
v_gene: TRBV3-1
CDR3aa: CASSQGVFNSPLHF
CDR3nt: TGTGCCAGCAGCCAAGGGGTTTTCAATTCACCCCTCCACTTT